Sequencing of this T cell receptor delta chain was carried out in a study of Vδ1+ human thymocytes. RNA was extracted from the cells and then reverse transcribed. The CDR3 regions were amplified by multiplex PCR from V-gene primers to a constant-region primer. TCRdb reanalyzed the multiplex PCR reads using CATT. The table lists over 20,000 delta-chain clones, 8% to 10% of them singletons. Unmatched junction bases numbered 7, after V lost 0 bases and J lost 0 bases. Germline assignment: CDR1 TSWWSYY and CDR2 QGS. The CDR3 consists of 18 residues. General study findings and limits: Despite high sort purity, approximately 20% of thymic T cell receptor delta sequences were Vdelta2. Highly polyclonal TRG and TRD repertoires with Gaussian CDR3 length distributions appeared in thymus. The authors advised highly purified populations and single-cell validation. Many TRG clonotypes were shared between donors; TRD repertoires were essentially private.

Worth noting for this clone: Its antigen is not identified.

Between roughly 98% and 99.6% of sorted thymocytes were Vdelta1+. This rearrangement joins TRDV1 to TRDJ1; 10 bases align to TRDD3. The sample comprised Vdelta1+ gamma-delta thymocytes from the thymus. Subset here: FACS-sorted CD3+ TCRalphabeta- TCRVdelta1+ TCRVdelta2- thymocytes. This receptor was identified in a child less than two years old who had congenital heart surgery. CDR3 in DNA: TGTGCTCTTGGGGAACTCGTTCCTACTGGGGGATACACCGATAAACTCATCTTT. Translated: CALGELVPTGGYTDKLIF.